These 17 T cell receptor beta chains were sequenced from one sample in a study of shared clonotypes between healthy human individuals. Only in-frame clones appear in the TCRdb table, and some are missing; sequencing was by immunoSEQ multiplex PCR. In the table there are roughly 810,000 clones, 96% of which are singletons. CD8 cells classed as naive were CD45RO-negative and positively selected for CCR7, excluding terminally differentiated effector memory CD45RA+ cells. Sequenced input: naive CD8+ T cells sorted from blood. These receptors were taken from a man aged 25-40 years in good health.

The V and J genes are TRBV13 and TRBJ2-1; D gene unclear. Germline CDR1 reads PRHDT; CDR2 reads FYEKMQ (reference sequence). V shed 3 bases and J shed 9 bases, with 9 bases lying between them. This CDR3 spans 12 amino acids. CDR3 in amino acids: CASSFQGSEQFF. CDR3 coding DNA: TGTGCCAGCAGCTTTCAAGGAAGTGAGCAGTTCTTC.

The chain joins TRBV4-1 to TRBJ1-5, with a tentative D call TRBD1 (6 bases). The germline gives CDR1 MGHRA, CDR2 YSYEKL. This CDR3 has 18 amino acids. V gave up 0 bases and J gave up 2 bases, with 17 bases separating them. CDR3 protein: CASSQDGPAGAGNQPQHF. The DNA of the CDR3 is TGCGCCAGCAGCCAAGACGGGCCGGCGGGGGCTGGCAATCAGCCCCAGCATTTT.

V is TRBV11-2 and J is TRBJ2-7; 11 bases line up with TRBD1. Germline V CDR1 and CDR2: SGHAT, FQNNGV. The CDR3 has 16 amino acids. V was clipped by 2 bases and J by 2 bases; unmatched bases: 5. The CDR3 spells CASSLIGTGGTYEQYF. The DNA for the CDR3 is TGTGCCAGCAGCTTAATCGGGACAGGGGGAACCTACGAGCAGTACTTC.

The chain has TRBV28 and TRBJ2-3; 7 positions agree with TRBD2. The CDR3 runs to 17 residues. The germline CDR1 and CDR2 sequences are MDHEN and SYDVKM. V lost 6 bases and J lost 5; bases outside the gene matches: 17. For the CDR3, the DNA is TGTGCCAGCAGCCCCCGGGCGGGACGCTCGGGGGGAGATACGCAGTATTTT. Translated, it gives CASSPRAGRSGGDTQYF.

The chain uses TRBV7-2 and TRBJ2-2, with D hard to call. Trimming removed 2 bases from V and 4 bases from J, with 5 bases in between. The CDR3 sequence is 13 residues long. Germline V gene lookup returns CDR1 SGHTA and CDR2 FQGNSA. The CDR3 DNA reads TGTGCCAGCAGCTTATCAGCCACCGGGGAGCTGTTTTTT. As protein: CASSLSATGELFF.

This chain links TRBV7-8 with TRBJ2-3; D is unresolved. The ends were cut back, 1 base at V and 2 bases at J, with 4 bases in the middle. The CDR3 spans 13 residues. Germline CDR1 reads SGHVS; CDR2 reads FQNEAQ. The CDR3 protein is CASSLGATDTQYF. CDR3 coding DNA: TGTGCCAGCAGCTTAGGGGCCACAGATACGCAGTATTTT.

V is TRBV28 and J is TRBJ2-1; D possibly corresponds to TRBD1 (5 bases). The germline V and J ends were trimmed by 6 bases and 9 bases, with 12 bases remaining between them. Germline CDR1 and CDR2: MDHEN and SYDVKM. The CDR3 runs 12 residues. The CDR3 region has the DNA TGTGCCAGCAGGGTTAGGGGAAGTGAGCAGTTCTTC. Protein product: CASRVRGSEQFF.

This clone was seen once. The chain uses TRBV7-6 and TRBJ2-1; 8 bases agree with TRBD2. From germline, CDR1 is SGHVS and CDR2 FNYEAQ. After removal of 1 base from V and 1 base from J, the junction contained 9 bases not matched to a gene. This CDR3 spans 18 amino acids. The CDR3 nucleotides are TGTGCCAGCAGCTTAGTCGGGCCAGCGGGGGAGTCCTACAATGAGCAGTTCTTC. It translates to CASSLVGPAGESYNEQFF.

This clone was observed a single time. An end of the junction differs from the germline gene, which may be a read error. The chain couples TRBV27 to TRBJ2-7; maybe TRBD1 (5 bases). CDR1 MNHEY and CDR2 SMNVEV come from the germline V gene (reference sequence). The CDR3 has 14 residues. CDR3 region: CASGIPRVPYEQYF. CDR3 coding DNA: TGTGCCAGCGGGATTCCCAGGGTTCCCTACGAGCAATACTTC.

J is TRBJ2-1 and V is TRBV2; D unclear. The CDR3 runs 19 residues. Deletions cut 6 bases from V and 0 bases from J, with 24 bases between. The germline CDR1 and CDR2 sequences are SNHLY and FYNNEI. CDR3 nucleotides: TGTGCCAGCAGACCAAGCGATCAGACCCCCACGGTCTCCTACAATGAGCAGTTCTTC. Protein sequence: CASRPSDQTPTVSYNEQFF.

This chain uses TRBV11-2 with TRBJ2-3; TRBD1 matches at 8 bases. The junction had 3 bases not matched to a gene; V was cut back by 2 bases and J by 2 bases. From germline, CDR1 is SGHAT and CDR2 FQNNGV. The CDR3 loop spans 15 amino acids. The chain's CDR3 is CASSLRDRYTDTQYF. CDR3 DNA: TGTGCCAGCAGCTTAAGGGACAGGTACACAGATACGCAGTATTTT.

V usage is TRBV19 and J usage is TRBJ2-1; D unresolved. In germline, CDR1 is LNHDA, CDR2 SQIVND (reference sequence). The CDR3 is made up of 13 amino acids. V was shortened by 7 bases and J by 7 bases, with 14 bases between the two germline ends. In DNA form, the CDR3 reads TGTGCCAGTACCCGCCCTAACGGGAATGAGCAGTTCTTC. This encodes CASTRPNGNEQFF. The full variable domain, rest sourced from reference TRBV19 and TRBJ2-1, is DGGITQSPKYLFRKEGQNVTLSCEQNLNHDAMYWYRQDPGQGLRLIYYSQIVNDFQKGDIAEGYSVSREKKESFPLTVTSAQKNPTAFYLCASTRPNGNEQFFGPGTRLTVL.

V is TRBV11-2 and J is TRBJ1-2; no reliable D call. CDR3 size: 14 residues. The ends were cut back, 4 bases at V and 3 bases at J, with 12 bases in the middle. The germline CDR1 and CDR2 sequences are SGHAT and FQNNGV. The CDR3 region is CASSWTEDDYGYTF. The CDR3, as DNA: TGTGCCAGCAGCTGGACCGAGGACGACTATGGCTACACCTTC.

This rearrangement joins TRBV2 to TRBJ2-5, with TRBD1 identical over 9 bases. The CDR3 covers 16 residues. CDR1 SNHLY and CDR2 FYNNEI come from the germline V gene. V was clipped by 6 bases and J by 5 bases; unmatched bases: 13. Here the CDR3 DNA reads TGTGCCAGCAGCAGTTCCTCACAGGGGGCGAGGGAGACCCAGTACTTC. Amino acids: CASSSSSQGARETQYF.

This clone was counted once. The genes are TRBV7-8 and TRBJ2-4; D gene uncertain. The CDR3 runs 17 residues. The germline CDR1 and CDR2 sequences are SGHVS and FQNEAQ. The V gene lost 5 bases and the J gene lost 0 bases, with 17 bases spanning the gap. CDR3 sequence: CASSPSPGRLAKNIQYF. The CDR3 nucleotides are TGTGCCAGCAGCCCATCGCCAGGCCGGCTAGCCAAAAACATTCAGTACTTC.

The chain joins TRBV27 to TRBJ2-1; TRBD2 matches at 7 bases. Germline values: CDR1 MNHEY, CDR2 SMNVEV (reference sequence). Losses at the gene ends were 5 bases for V and 2 bases for J; bases not matched to a gene: 6. The CDR3 runs 15 residues. The DNA of the CDR3 is TGTGCCAGCAGTCCCAGGGAGGGCACCTACAATGAGCAGTTCTTC. Translated: CASSPREGTYNEQFF.

This clone was counted a single time. V and J are TRBV11-2 and TRBJ2-1; 8 bases are shared with TRBD2. Germline V CDR1 and CDR2: SGHAT, FQNNGV. The trim removed 3 bases at V and 7 bases at J, leaving 11 bases unmatched. This CDR3 comprises 16 residues. CDR3 bases: TGTGCCAGCAGCTTTTTAGCCGGGAGGGCGGGGAATGAGCAGTTCTTC. It codes for CASSFLAGRAGNEQFF.